This T cell receptor beta chain was found in a study of T cells in Graves' hyperthyroidism and ophthalmopathy. General observations from the study: Most clonotypes expanded in thyroid above 0.001 were likewise present in blood.

Clinical symptoms, serum thyroxine, TRAb, thyroid ultrasound and orbital computed tomography established diagnosis. PBMCs stemmed from around 9.3 ml fresh peripheral blood. The investigators amplified TCR beta CDR3 regions from RNA transcripts. HTBI primers were used for first-round RT-PCR of the TCR CDR3. TCRdb itself ran the multiplex PCR reads through MiXCR, one entry per CDR3 protein. The table has 330,000 or so distinct CDR3 sequences, over 15% seen once. As for this clonotype: Its specificity is not known.

Sequenced input: blood. This sequence originates from a woman aged 40 to 55 with Graves' ophthalmopathy.

The CDR3 region is CSASSIGRPGHEQYF. The CDR3 DNA reads TGCAGTGCCAGCAGTATAGGCCGCCCGGGACACGAGCAGTACTTC. The chain is built from TRBV20-1 and TRBJ2-7; perhaps D is TRBD1 or TRBD2 (5 bases each). Germline assignment: CDR1 DFQATT and CDR2 SNEGSKA (reference sequence). Deletions cut 6 bases from V and 5 bases from J, with 23 bases between. This CDR3 is built from 15 residues.